These 15 T cell receptor beta chains share one sample of origin, sequenced in a study of blood T cell repertoires in COVID-19. The method was immunoSEQ multiplex PCR; TCRdb's version includes in-frame clones alone and lacks a portion of them. This table holds almost 30,000 clones, roughly 87% found once. Material: peripheral blood. The receptors were gathered from a human donor in a cohort sampled during active COVID-19.

The chain has TRBV3-1 (or the pseudogene TRBV3-2) and TRBJ2-2; 8 nucleotides agree with TRBD2. The CDR3 is 17 residues long. The germline gives CDR1 LGHDT, CDR2 YNNKEL (reference sequence). Germline trimming cut 2 bases from V and 4 bases from J; bases unmatched to any gene: 9. As DNA, the CDR3 is TGTGCCAGCAGCCAAAGGAAAAGCGGGGGTGGCACCGGGGAGCTGTTTTTT. This gives the protein CASSQRKSGGGTGELFF.

The chain links TRBV4-3 to TRBJ2-1, with TRBD2 matching over 10 bases. Germline V lookup: CDR1 LGHNA, CDR2 YSLEER. The CDR3 has 17 amino acids. V lost 1 base and J lost 7; bases outside the gene matches: 10. The CDR3 is CASSQAVQAGGMNEQFF. CDR3 nucleotides: TGCGCCAGCAGCCAAGCCGTTCAAGCGGGGGGGATGAATGAGCAGTTCTTC.

The chain recombines TRBV18 with TRBJ1-1; possibly TRBD1 for D (6 bases). Trimming cost V 6 bases and J 1 base, with 9 bases left between them. This CDR3 has 13 residues. Germline CDR1 KGHSH, CDR2 LQKENI. The CDR3 sequence: CASSGQKNTEAFF. Written as DNA, the CDR3 is TGTGCCAGCTCTGGACAGAAGAACACTGAAGCTTTCTTT.

V usage is TRBV2 and J usage is TRBJ2-6; 8 nucleotides align to TRBD1. Unmatched junction bases numbered 15, after V lost 6 bases and J lost 2 bases. Germline values: CDR1 SNHLY, CDR2 FYNNEI. The CDR3 contains 19 residues. CDR3 loop: CASRKAPGQGRTGANVLTF. CDR3 nucleotides: TGTGCCAGCAGGAAGGCCCCTGGACAGGGAAGAACTGGGGCCAACGTCCTGACTTTC.

The rearrangement uses TRBV2 and TRBJ2-4, with 7 bases that match TRBD2. Germline lookup yields CDR1 SNHLY and CDR2 FYNNEI. The CDR3 length is 15 residues. Trimming removed 6 bases from V and 3 bases from J; junction bases left unmatched: 8. For the CDR3, the DNA is TGTGCCAGCAGGTTTGGGGGGGATGGCAAAAACATTCAGTACTTC. It is translated as CASRFGGDGKNIQYF. Based on the CDR3 plus reference TRBV2 and TRBJ2-4, the full variable domain is EPEVTQTPSHQVTQMGQEVILRCVPISNHLYFYWYRQILGQKVEFLVSFYNNEISEKSEIFDDQFSVERPDGSNFTLKIRSTKLEDSAMYFCASRFGGDGKNIQYFGAGTRLSVL.

CDR3 protein: CASTPWALPETQYF. The CDR3 nucleotides read TGTGCCAGCACCCCCTGGGCCCTTCCGGAGACCCAGTACTTC. The genes are TRBV6-2 or TRBV6-3 and TRBJ2-5; D uncertain. Deletions cut 7 bases from V and 5 bases from J, with 17 bases between. The CDR3 consists of 14 residues. Germline CDR1 reads MNHEY; CDR2 reads SVGEGT.

This chain connects TRBV10-3 to TRBJ2-1; TRBD2 matches at 14 bases. The germline V gene encodes CDR1 ENHRY and CDR2 SYGVKD. With 2 bases clipped from V and 10 bases from J, the junction kept 10 bases outside the gene matches. CDR3 length equals 17 residues. The CDR3 sequence is CAISERGTSGGREEQFF. The CDR3 region has the DNA TGTGCCATCAGTGAGCGGGGGACTAGCGGGGGCCGGGAGGAGCAGTTCTTC.

J is TRBJ2-7 and V is TRBV6-6; 7 bases agree with TRBD1. The CDR3 length is 14 residues. Losses at the gene ends were 5 bases for V and 0 bases for J; bases not matched to a gene: 4. The germline V gene encodes CDR1 MNHNY and CDR2 SVGAGI (reference sequence). The CDR3 reads CASSTRDSSYEQYF. Here the CDR3 DNA reads TGTGCCAGCAGTACCCGGGACAGCTCCTACGAGCAGTACTTC.

This chain links TRBV18 with TRBJ2-4; tentatively, D is TRBD2 (5 bases). V was trimmed by 5 bases and J by 12 bases, leaving 11 bases between them. This CDR3 spans 11 amino acids. Germline V gene data show CDR1 as KGHSH and CDR2 as LQKENI. The CDR3, as DNA: TGTGCCAGCTCAAAGCCGGGGTATCAGTACTTC. Its protein product is CASSKPGYQYF.

This clone has only a few counts. This chain links TRBV28 with TRBJ1-5; the D is unclear. The CDR3 spans 17 residues. CDR1 is MDHEN, CDR2 SYDVKM, per germline. Trimming shortened V by 6 bases and J by 4 bases, and 22 bases separated the two germline ends. The CDR3 region is CASSTRTPLIVNQPQHF. The CDR3, as DNA: TGTGCCAGCAGCACCAGGACTCCCCTCATTGTGAATCAGCCCCAGCATTTT.

The V gene is TRBV7-8, the J gene TRBJ2-1, with a weak D call TRBD1 (6 bases). V shed 4 bases and J shed 5 bases, with 15 bases lying between them. Germline lookup yields CDR1 SGHVS and CDR2 FQNEAQ. The CDR3 covers 15 residues. The chain's CDR3 is CASSSPWDINNEQFF. The CDR3 region has the DNA TGTGCCAGCAGCTCCCCCTGGGACATAAACAATGAGCAGTTCTTC.

This chain links TRBV9 with TRBJ1-1; D gene uncertain. CDR1 is SGDLS, CDR2 YYNGEE, per germline. CDR3 size: 15 residues. V was shortened by 3 bases and J by 1 base, with 13 bases between the two germline ends. The CDR3 nucleotides read TGTGCCAGCAGCGCGTCGGGGTCGTGGAACACTGAAGCTTTCTTT. This encodes CASSASGSWNTEAFF.

This clone is classed as medium-sized. V and J are TRBV4-2 and TRBJ2-3, with unresolved D. This CDR3 comprises 15 residues. Per germline, CDR1 LGHNA and CDR2 YNFKEQ. Trimming shortened V by 0 bases and J by 4 bases, and 11 bases separated the two germline ends. This CDR3 is CASSQEVTVPDTQYF. The DNA of the CDR3 is TGTGCCAGCAGCCAAGAAGTAACAGTCCCAGATACGCAGTATTTT.

The rearrangement joins TRBV6-5 to TRBJ1-5, with 9 bases identical to TRBD1. V trimming: 0 bases; J trimming: 6 bases; junction bases outside the gene matches: 3. The CDR3 covers 15 residues. Germline assignment: CDR1 MNHEY and CDR2 SVGAGI. The CDR3 DNA sequence: TGTGCCAGCAGTTACTCGGGACAGGGAGGTCAGCCCCAGCATTTT. Amino acids: CASSYSGQGGQPQHF.

This chain connects TRBV28 to TRBJ1-2; 9 nucleotides line up with TRBD1. The CDR3 consists of 18 residues. Trimming removed 5 bases from V and 0 bases from J; junction bases left unmatched: 13. CDR1 is MDHEN, CDR2 SYDVKM, per germline. In DNA form, the CDR3 reads TGTGCCAGCAGTCCTCGCGGGACAGGGCTCCTAGCTAACTATGGCTACACCTTC. Residues: CASSPRGTGLLANYGYTF.